This T cell receptor (beta chain) was obtained from a study of persistence of HIV-infected CD4 T cells. As for the study in general: A median of around 8 years of suppressive ART preceded sampling. Study-level findings and limits: CMV- and Gag-responding cells had lower TCRbeta richness than CD3/CD28-responding cells.

The CDR3 has 14 amino acids. CDR1 and CDR2 from the germline V gene are SEHNR and FQNEAQ (reference sequence). Trimming cost V 3 bases and J 9 bases; bases outside gene matches: 8. This was the immunoSEQ version 4 assay in survey mode. Profiling relied on immunoSEQ multiplex PCR, and the TCRdb table lists in-frame clones only, not all of them. This table has approximately 18,000 clones, 65% appearing once. Stimulation used approximately 9.5 ug/mL lysate from CMV-infected fibroblasts. CD4+ T cells upregulating both CD40 ligand and CD69 were sorted as responding cells. CD4+ T cell counts exceeded 400 cells/uL; CMV serology was positive. Remarks on this clone: Its antigen remains unknown.

The clonotype comes from an adult woman with HIV who was CMV-seropositive. The sample was CD4+ T cells sorted from PBMCs after approximately 19-hour stimulation, taken from a patient who received antiretroviral therapy. The V and J genes are TRBV7-9 and TRBJ2-1, with TRBD2 matching 7 bases. The CDR3: CASSLRGGDSEQFF. For the CDR3, the DNA is TGTGCCAGCAGCTTGAGGGGAGGGGATAGTGAGCAGTTCTTC.